Below are 8 T cell receptor beta chains sequenced from a single sample in a study of blood T cells in healthy people across ages. Combining a sample-barcoded 5' primer with a J-beta primer mix, a second PCR ran for roughly 7 to 12 cycles. TCRdb called the 5' RACE reads again in MiXCR, with one record for every CDR3 protein. The sample includes about 1.5 million distinct CDR3 sequences, roughly 40% seen only once; the top ten take 7% to 9%. The sequenced material came from blood. Receptors originate from a woman younger than 30 in good health.

This rearrangement joins TRBV18 to TRBJ2-1; D gene unclear. The CDR3 is 14 amino acids. Germline-derived CDR1 and CDR2 are KGHSH and LQKENI. The V end lost 2 bases, the J end lost 2 bases, and 7 bases lay between the germline ends. The CDR3 here is CASSPGLPYNEQFF. CDR3 DNA: TGTGCCAGCTCACCAGGTCTGCCCTACAATGAGCAGTTCTTC.

A few counts support this clonotype. The gene calls are TRBV4-2 and TRBJ2-3; D not resolved. CDR1 LGHNA and CDR2 YNFKEQ come from the germline V gene. Trimming took 0 bases from V and 0 from J, leaving 10 bases between them. CDR3 length equals 16 residues. This chain's CDR3 is CASSQDMVSSTDTQYF. CDR3 sequence (DNA): TGTGCCAGCAGCCAAGATATGGTATCTAGCACAGATACGCAGTATTTT.

V gene TRBV20-1 combines with J gene TRBJ2-4; D is uncertain. The assigned J gene may be wrong: the sequence end matches TRBJ2-7 better. The CDR3 extends over 13 amino acids. Germline CDR1 DFQATT, CDR2 SNEGSKA (reference sequence). The CDR3 sequence is CSARDETVYEQYF. CDR3 nucleotides: TGCAGTGCTAGAGATGAAACAGTCTACGAGCAGTACTTC.

J is TRBJ2-3 and V is TRBV27; the D gene is possibly TRBD2 (6 bases). Trimming shortened V by 1 base and J by 4 bases, and 12 bases separated the two germline ends. The CDR3 has 15 amino acids. In germline, CDR1 is MNHEY, CDR2 SMNVEV (reference sequence). The CDR3 coding sequence is TGTGCCAGCAGTTTATGGGCTAGCGAAGCAGATACGCAGTATTTT. Protein product: CASSLWASEADTQYF.

This clonotype has just a few counts. The J gene is TRBJ1-5, the V gene TRBV20-1; maybe TRBD1 (6 bases). This CDR3 has 14 amino acids. With 2 bases removed from V and 1 base from J, the gap between germline ends came to 9 bases. The germline V gene encodes CDR1 DFQATT and CDR2 SNEGSKA (reference sequence). CDR3 region: CSARSDRSNQPQHF. Here the CDR3 DNA reads TGCAGTGCTAGATCTGACAGGAGCAATCAGCCCCAGCATTTT.

This clonotype appeared a few times. The gene calls are TRBV5-1 and TRBJ1-2, with 8 bases identical to TRBD1. Germline V CDR1 and CDR2: SGHRS, YFSETQ. V lost 4 bases and J lost 6; bases outside the gene matches: 11. There are 15 residues in the CDR3. DNA for the CDR3: TGCGCCAGCAGCCCCTCCATACAGGGGGTTGATGGCTACACCTTC. Translated: CASSPSIQGVDGYTF.

V is TRBV4-1 and J is TRBJ2-1, with 9 bases fitting TRBD2. Germline V gene sequence: CDR1 MGHRA, CDR2 YSYEKL. V shed 0 bases, J shed 7 bases, and the junction held 10 bases outside the gene matches. The CDR3 loop spans 17 amino acids. CDR3 nucleotides: TGCGCCAGCAGCCAAGATCCTACTAGCGGGCTTCGGAATGAGCAGTTCTTC. It encodes CASSQDPTSGLRNEQFF.

This chain links TRBV3-1 with TRBJ2-5; D call uncertain. Trimming removed 1 base from V and 11 bases from J, with 23 bases in between. Germline values: CDR1 LGHDT, CDR2 YNNKEL (reference sequence). The length of the CDR3 is 16 residues. The CDR3, as DNA: TGTGCCAGCAGCCAAGCACCCCAACCGAAAAACAATGAGCAGTACTTC. Its translation is CASSQAPQPKNNEQYF.